The rows below give T cell receptor beta chains drawn from one sample of a study of T-cell reconstitution after alpha-beta-depleted transplantation in children. TCRdb reprocessed the PCR reads with MiXCR, giving one entry per CDR3 protein. This sample yields hundreds of thousands of distinct CDR3 sequences, of which roughly 13% are seen a single time; 0.75% to 0.85% belongs to the top ten. The material sequenced was PBMCs, taken before TCRalphabeta/CD19-depleted stem cell transplant. Every receptor here comes from a girl aged 2 to 9 with congenital amegakaryocytic thrombocytopenia, due to receive a stem cell transplant. Each CDR3 is given without its conserved first and last residue. D genes are given only for firm matches.

J gene,V gene,D gene,CDR3 protein
TRBJ2-1,TRBV10-3,.,AISESQGPQF
TRBJ2-7,TRBV18,.,ASSKGMSFVDEQY
TRBJ2-3,TRBV10-2,.,ASSGSDTQY
TRBJ2-5,TRBV20-1,.,SARFPGSGTQY
TRBJ1-6,TRBV5-1,.,ASSLQQGTDSPLH
TRBJ1-1,TRBV28,.,ASRYGGSYTEAF
TRBJ2-1,TRBV29-1,TRBD2,SARTSGRPHEQF
TRBJ1-1,TRBV7-9,.,ASSLEFRVAEAF
TRBJ2-3,TRBV5-1,TRBD2,ASPRLAGGH
TRBJ1-5,TRBV5-1,TRBD1,ASSPGQGSYQPQH
TRBJ2-7,TRBV11-1,TRBD1,ASSLGRSTTTGKGEQY
TRBJ2-3,TRBV5-1,.,ASSLIGFDTQY
TRBJ2-1,TRBV5-5,.,ASSYGTRYEQF
TRBJ2-3,TRBV9,.,ASSVETRVDTQY
TRBJ2-7,TRBV3-1,TRBD2,ASSTPGTRFYEQY
TRBJ2-3,TRBV5-1,TRBD1,ASSIPGQGASNGLAGVDTQY
TRBJ2-1,TRBV12-3/TRBV12-4,.,ASSPLSTLNEQF
TRBJ2-5,TRBV7-9,TRBD1,ASSLLADRGEETQY
TRBJ2-3,TRBV29-1,.,SAELNKQY
TRBJ1-4,TRBV7-9,TRBD1,ASSPRQGMGEKLF
TRBJ2-1,TRBV5-1,TRBD1,ASSYRQGNEQF
TRBJ2-1,TRBV20-1,TRBD2,SAGGLAGVEQF
TRBJ2-5,TRBV20-1,TRBD2,SARVAGSTYRETQY
TRBJ2-5,TRBV20-1,TRBD2,SARTSASSKETQY
TRBJ1-2,TRBV7-9,TRBD1,ASSLMGQGATGYT
TRBJ2-3,TRBV20-1,TRBD2,SAASGIGTDTQY
TRBJ1-5,TRBV4-1,.,ASNNLAASNQPQH
TRBJ2-1,TRBV6-6,.,ASSYGESGQF
TRBJ2-1,TRBV7-8,TRBD2,ASSYRTSGSYEQF
TRBJ2-7,TRBV20-1,TRBD2,SARPLTSGSQEQY
TRBJ2-4,TRBV20-1,TRBD2,SARGPSGRSAKNIQY
TRBJ2-3,TRBV4-2,.,ASSQYPSTDTQY
TRBJ2-1,TRBV5-1,TRBD2,ASSLAGPNNEQF
TRBJ2-1,TRBV12-3/TRBV12-4,TRBD2,ASSLAFGPSGLNEQF